This TCR beta chain emerged from a study of blood T cell repertoires in COVID-19. Sequenced by immunoSEQ multiplex PCR; TCRdb stores in-frame clones only, minus some. The sample holds about 390,000 clones, around nine tenths seen once. Germline V gene sequence: CDR1 ENHRY, CDR2 SYGVKD. This CDR3 is 12 amino acids long. V was cut by 6 bases and J by 10 bases, with 13 bases left in between. Sequencing was carried out using PBMCs or T cells enriched from blood (not recorded which). The chain employs TRBV10-3 and TRBJ1-5; no clear D gene. The receptor comes from a woman aged 50 to 60 who had recovered from COVID-19. CDR3 protein: CAIRDGGRPQHF. The DNA of the CDR3 is TGTGCCATCAGGGATGGAGGACGCCCCCAGCATTTT.